The present T cell receptor (beta chain) was sequenced within a study of control samples from healthy donors and cancer patients. Assay used: immunoSEQ multiplex PCR; TCRdb lists only in-frame clones, some missing. The data hold 150,000 to 200,000 clones, with about 95% observed a single time. This clone has only one observation. Germline assignment: CDR1 SEHNR and CDR2 FQNEAQ (reference sequence). Deletions cut 5 bases from V and 7 bases from J, with 8 bases between. The CDR3 covers 11 residues. Sequenced: PBMCs. The chain is built from TRBV7-9 and TRBJ1-1; no reliable D call. This clonotype was sampled from a man in his sixties with colorectal cancer. The CDR3 loop is CASSPIIEAFF. The CDR3 DNA sequence: TGTGCCAGCAGCCCTATCATTGAAGCTTTCTTT.